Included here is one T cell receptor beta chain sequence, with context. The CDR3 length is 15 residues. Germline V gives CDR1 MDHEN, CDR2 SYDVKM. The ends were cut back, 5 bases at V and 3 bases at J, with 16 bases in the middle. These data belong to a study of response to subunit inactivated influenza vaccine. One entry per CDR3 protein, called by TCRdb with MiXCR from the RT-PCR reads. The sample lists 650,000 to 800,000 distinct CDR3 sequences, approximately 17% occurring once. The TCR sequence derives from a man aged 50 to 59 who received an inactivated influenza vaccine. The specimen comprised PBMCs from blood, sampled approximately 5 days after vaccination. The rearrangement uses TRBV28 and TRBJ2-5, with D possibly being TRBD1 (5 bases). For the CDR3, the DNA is TGTGCCAGCAGTCATCCTAGGGGTGGGGAAGAGACCCAGTACTTC. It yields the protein CASSHPRGGEETQYF.